The 29 T cell receptor beta chains in this list originate from one sample, sequenced in a study of T cell responses to AZD1222 COVID-19 vaccine. Only in-frame clones appear in the TCRdb table, and some are missing; sequencing was by immunoSEQ multiplex PCR. The sample lists about 86,000 clones, approximately 82% occurring once. The source material was peripheral blood, sampled on day 0 of AZD1222 vaccination. Source of these receptors: an adult in good health.

The chain joins TRBV25-1 to TRBJ2-7; D perhaps matches TRBD2 (5 bases). V lost 6 bases, J lost 3 bases, and 12 bases lay in between. The CDR3 length is 13 residues. Germline lookup yields CDR1 MGHDK and CDR2 SYGVNS. DNA of the CDR3: TGTGCCAGCAGAAAAGACGGAGGCTACGAGCAGTACTTC. It is translated as CASRKDGGYEQYF.

This chain joins TRBV7-6 and TRBJ2-1; TRBD1 matches 11 bases. Losses at the gene ends were 5 bases for V and 4 bases for J; bases not matched to a gene: 4. Germline V gives CDR1 SGHVS, CDR2 FNYEAQ. The length of the CDR3 is 15 residues. The CDR3 region is CASSGGQGAYNEQFF. CDR3 DNA: TGTGCCAGCAGCGGAGGACAGGGGGCTTACAATGAGCAGTTCTTC.

CDR3 sequence: CSVEYTGGYTF. In DNA form, the CDR3 reads TGCAGCGTTGAATACACAGGAGGCTACACCTTC. V is TRBV29-1 and J is TRBJ1-2; D possibly corresponds to TRBD1 (5 bases). The CDR3 has 11 amino acids. Germline values: CDR1 SQVTM, CDR2 ANQGSEA. The V end lost 2 bases, the J end lost 8 bases, and 9 bases lay between the germline ends.

The V call is TRBV19, the J call TRBJ1-5, with TRBD1 identical over 9 bases. Germline V lookup: CDR1 LNHDA, CDR2 SQIVND (reference sequence). Germline trimming cut 10 bases from V and 2 bases from J; bases unmatched to any gene: 18. This CDR3 contains 18 residues. This CDR3 reads CATTPGTGILRGNQPQHF. The CDR3 DNA is TGTGCCACTACCCCCGGGACAGGGATATTACGGGGCAATCAGCCCCAGCATTTT.

The chain couples TRBV5-1 to TRBJ2-5; D might be TRBD1 (6 bases). The CDR3 loop spans 16 amino acids. Trimming shortened V by 1 base and J by 2 bases, and 15 bases separated the two germline ends. CDR1 is SGHRS, CDR2 YFSETQ, per germline. The CDR3 DNA follows: TGCGCCAGCAGCTTGTTGCCAGGGGTGGAACAAGAGACCCAGTACTTC. Its translation is CASSLLPGVEQETQYF.

The chain links TRBV7-9 to TRBJ2-7, with 11 bases matching TRBD2. The V gene end was trimmed by 2 bases and the J gene end by 6 bases; junction bases not matched to a gene: 9. This CDR3 has 16 residues. Germline V gene sequence: CDR1 SEHNR, CDR2 FQNEAQ (reference sequence). In DNA, the CDR3 is TGTGCCAGCAGCTTAATGGTAGCGGGAGGGCCACTCGAGCAGTACTTC. Amino acid sequence: CASSLMVAGGPLEQYF.

The chain couples TRBV19 to TRBJ2-1, with 9 positions matching TRBD2. Trimming took 7 bases from V and 9 from J; bases not matched to a gene: 10. This CDR3 is built from 14 residues. The V gene's germline CDR1 is LNHDA and CDR2 SQIVND (reference sequence). For the CDR3, the DNA is TGTGCCAGTAATGCGCGGGAGGGCCGGGTTGAGCAGTTCTTC. Translation gives CASNAREGRVEQFF.

The chain joins TRBV9 to TRBJ2-5, with TRBD1 matching over 7 bases. Per germline, CDR1 SGDLS and CDR2 YYNGEE. This CDR3 comprises 16 residues. Losses at the gene ends were 1 base for V and 2 bases for J; bases not matched to a gene: 8. In DNA form, the CDR3 reads TGTGCCAGCAGCGTAACTTCTGGACAGGTTCAAGAGACCCAGTACTTC. Translation gives CASSVTSGQVQETQYF.

This chain uses TRBV6-5 with TRBJ2-1; D perhaps matches TRBD1 (5 bases). Trimming took 0 bases from V and 0 from J, leaving 6 bases between them. Germline-derived CDR1 and CDR2 are MNHEY and SVGAGI. The CDR3 extends over 15 amino acids. The CDR3 protein is CASSYSGVSYNEQFF. DNA of the CDR3: TGTGCCAGCAGTTACTCAGGGGTCTCCTACAATGAGCAGTTCTTC.

This chain joins TRBV29-1 and TRBJ2-5; D not resolved. Trimming removed 0 bases at V and 4 bases at J, with 12 bases between. CDR3 length equals 14 residues. The germline gives CDR1 SQVTM, CDR2 ANQGSEA. DNA for the CDR3: TGCAGCGTTGAAGATCTACTCCTTGGAGAGACCCAGTACTTC. Amino acid sequence: CSVEDLLLGETQYF.

The sample holds a few counts of this clone. V usage is TRBV5-6 and J usage is TRBJ2-3; 9 nucleotides match TRBD1. Germline V gives CDR1 SGHDT, CDR2 YYEEEE. With V trimmed by 1 base and J by 3 bases, 6 bases remained unmatched. CDR3 length equals 16 residues. The CDR3 protein is CASSLRGGQGTDTQYF. The CDR3 region has the DNA TGTGCCAGCAGCTTGAGGGGGGGACAGGGAACAGATACGCAGTATTTT.

The J gene is TRBJ1-1, the V gene TRBV2; 7 bases are shared with TRBD1. CDR3 length: 14 residues. The germline CDR1 and CDR2 sequences are SNHLY and FYNNEI. The ends lost 7 bases at V and 5 bases at J; junction bases unmatched: 10. The CDR3 is CASIRQGGGTEAFF. In DNA, the CDR3 is TGTGCCAGCATTCGACAGGGAGGAGGGACTGAAGCTTTCTTT.

CDR3 bases: TGTGCCAGCAGTTTAGAGGGCCAGCAGCCCCAGCATTTT. Translated, it gives CASSLEGQQPQHF. The chain recombines TRBV28 with TRBJ1-5; D call uncertain. The CDR3 covers 13 residues. Per the germline V gene, CDR1 is MDHEN and CDR2 is SYDVKM. Trimming took 2 bases from V and 7 from J, leaving 9 bases between them. Variable domain in full (rest from reference TRBV28 and TRBJ1-5): DVKVTQSSRYLVKRTGEKVFLECVQDMDHENMFWYRQDPGLGLRLIYFSYDVKMKEKGDIPEGYSVSREKKERFSLILESASTNQTSMYLCASSLEGQQPQHFGDGTRLSIL.

This rearrangement joins TRBV15 to TRBJ2-7; D gene unclear. Germline CDR1 LNHNV, CDR2 YYDKDF (reference sequence). V lost 0 bases to trimming and J lost 0 bases, with 9 bases between them. The CDR3 has 15 residues. The chain's CDR3 is CATSRDYDSSYEQYF. Here the CDR3 DNA reads TGTGCCACCAGCAGAGATTATGATAGCTCCTACGAGCAGTACTTC.

This chain joins TRBV27 and TRBJ1-1, with D tentatively TRBD1 (5 bases). This CDR3 has 15 residues. Deletions cut 10 bases from V and 7 bases from J, with 25 bases between. CDR1 and CDR2 (germline): MNHEY, SMNVEV (reference sequence). The CDR3 region has the DNA TGTGCCACCAAGAGGGGCAAGGGGTATCAGGGTGAAGCTTTCTTT. Translating gives CATKRGKGYQGEAFF.

DNA for the CDR3: TGTGCCACCACACAGGGAGGAAGCTCCTACAATGAGCAGTTCTTC. It translates to CATTQGGSSYNEQFF. The rearrangement links TRBV15 to TRBJ2-1; D assignment may be TRBD1 or TRBD2 (6 bases each). The CDR3 sequence is 15 residues long. Germline V gene sequence: CDR1 LNHNV, CDR2 YYDKDF (reference sequence). The V end lost 7 bases, the J end lost 0 bases, and 13 bases lay between the germline ends. The variable domain in full, with the rest retrieved from reference TRBV15 and TRBJ2-1, is DAMVIQNPRYQVTQFGKPVTLSCSQTLNHNVMYWYQQKSSQAPKLLFHYYDKDFNNEADTPDNFQSRRPNTSFCFLDIRSPGLGDTAMYLCATTQGGSSYNEQFFGPGTRLTVL.

V gene TRBV30 combines with J gene TRBJ2-7; 7 positions agree with TRBD1. This CDR3 has 15 amino acids. V trimming: 4 bases; J trimming: 0 bases; junction bases outside the gene matches: 9. Germline V gene sequence: CDR1 GTSNPN, CDR2 SVGIG (reference sequence). The CDR3 here is CAWIVSGGFSYEQYF. DNA for the CDR3: TGTGCCTGGATCGTCTCAGGGGGATTCTCCTACGAGCAGTACTTC.

V and J are TRBV4-1 and TRBJ1-5; no definite D call. The germline V gene has CDR1 MGHRA and CDR2 YSYEKL. The ends were cut back, 2 bases at V and 8 bases at J, with 10 bases in the middle. This CDR3 contains 13 residues. The CDR3 region is CASSQLITEPQHF. Written as DNA, the CDR3 is TGCGCCAGCAGCCAACTAATAACAGAGCCCCAGCATTTT.

The V and J genes are TRBV6-5 and TRBJ2-1, with D maybe TRBD1 (6 bases). V gave up 4 bases and J gave up 13 bases, with 20 bases separating them. Germline assignment: CDR1 MNHEY and CDR2 SVGAGI. The CDR3 has 14 amino acids. CDR3 nucleotides: TGTGCCAGCAGTTCACCCCCTGCACAGGGATCCCAGTTCTTC. Its protein is CASSSPPAQGSQFF.

J is TRBJ2-3 and V is TRBV7-8; TRBD2 is a possible D gene (6 bases). Germline V lookup: CDR1 SGHVS, CDR2 FQNEAQ. This CDR3 contains 15 residues. V lost 2 bases and J lost 2, with 11 bases in between. The CDR3: CASSLTGGHTDTQYF. As DNA, the CDR3 is TGTGCCAGCAGCTTAACAGGAGGGCACACAGATACGCAGTATTTT.

The chain combines TRBV7-9 with TRBJ1-3; D possibly corresponds to TRBD1 (5 bases). The CDR3 contains 14 residues. The germline V and J ends were trimmed by 0 bases and 4 bases, with 7 bases remaining between them. The germline gives CDR1 SEHNR, CDR2 FQNEAQ (reference sequence). In DNA form, the CDR3 reads TGTGCCAGCAGCTTAGCAGGGGCCGGAAACACCATATATTTT. It specifies CASSLAGAGNTIYF. The full variable domain, its missing parts supplied by reference TRBV7-9 and TRBJ1-3, is DTGVSQNPRHKITKRGQNVTFRCDPISEHNRLYWYRQTLGQGPEFLTYFQNEAQLEKSRLLSDRFSAERPKGSFSTLEIQRTEQGDSAMYLCASSLAGAGNTIYFGEGSWLTVV.

The J gene is TRBJ2-5, the V gene TRBV20-1; TRBD2 matches 12 bases. J was trimmed by 5 bases and V by 3 bases; bases with no gene match: 7. The CDR3 extends over 15 amino acids. The germline V gene encodes CDR1 DFQATT and CDR2 SNEGSKA (reference sequence). The DNA for the CDR3 is TGCAGTGCTAGTAGACTAGCGGGAGTTCGGGAGACCCAGTACTTC. Its translation: CSASRLAGVRETQYF.

The V gene is TRBV12-3 or TRBV12-4, the J gene TRBJ1-3, with D uncertain. CDR3 length: 13 amino acids. Trimming cost V 6 bases and J 8 bases, with 14 bases left between them. The DNA for the CDR3 is TGTGCCAGCAGCTCCCCTCCCGGGGACACCATATATTTT. Translating it yields CASSSPPGDTIYF.

The chain joins TRBV2 to TRBJ2-3, with 11 positions matching TRBD2. The CDR3 has 16 residues. J was trimmed by 0 bases and V by 6 bases; bases with no gene match: 5. Germline-derived CDR1 and CDR2 are SNHLY and FYNNEI. CDR3 nucleotide sequence: TGTGCCAGCAGGAGACTAGCGGGAATGAGCACAGATACGCAGTATTTT. This sequence encodes CASRRLAGMSTDTQYF.

The rearrangement uses TRBV28 and TRBJ2-1; TRBD1 might be the D (6 bases). Between the trimmed V and J ends, which lost 9 bases and 0 bases, there was a span of 12 bases. The germline CDR1 and CDR2 sequences are MDHEN and SYDVKM. This CDR3 has 14 amino acids. This CDR3 is CASTGRRSYNEQFF. For the CDR3, the DNA is TGTGCCAGTACAGGGCGCCGCTCCTACAATGAGCAGTTCTTC.

This sequence joins TRBV11-2 and TRBJ1-3, with a weak D call TRBD1 (5 bases). Germline loops: CDR1 SGHAT, CDR2 FQNNGV. The CDR3 has 17 residues. V was trimmed by 1 base and J by 0 bases, leaving 13 bases between them. CDR3 sequence: CASSLGRNRNSGNTIYF. The CDR3, as DNA: TGTGCCAGCAGCTTAGGAAGGAACAGGAACTCTGGAAACACCATATATTTT.

V usage is TRBV6-5 and J usage is TRBJ2-2; D not resolved. CDR1 and CDR2 (germline): MNHEY, SVGAGI. V dropped 7 bases and J dropped 4 bases, with 7 bases sitting between them. The CDR3 has 12 amino acids. CDR3 in amino acids: CASIPLTGELFF. The CDR3 DNA reads TGTGCCAGCATTCCCCTCACCGGGGAGCTGTTTTTT.

This chain connects TRBV5-1 to TRBJ2-7, with 14 bases aligning to TRBD2. Trimming at V came to 1 base and at J to 1 base, leaving 10 bases not matched to a gene. The CDR3 spans 19 residues. Germline V gene lookup returns CDR1 SGHRS and CDR2 YFSETQ. The CDR3 is CASSLLFGTSGSRSYEQYF. The CDR3 DNA reads as TGCGCCAGCAGCTTGCTGTTTGGGACTAGCGGGAGTCGATCCTACGAGCAGTACTTC.

The V gene is TRBV30, the J gene TRBJ2-7, with a weak D call TRBD2 (6 bases). Germline-derived CDR1 and CDR2 are GTSNPN and SVGIG (reference sequence). V lost 2 bases, J lost 6 bases, and 14 bases lay in between. This CDR3 contains 13 residues. CDR3 in amino acids: CAWSSQTGSEQYF. The DNA for the CDR3 is TGTGCCTGGAGTTCACAGACCGGGAGCGAGCAGTACTTC.